This TCR beta chain derives from a study of cytomegalovirus exposure and HLA in healthy donors (dated by TCRdb to 2017 to 2019). For context, the study as a whole: A later analysis indicated that the roughly 120 validation repertoires were generated on the platform also employed for the 700 or so repertoires of the first cohort. The study was designed to test whether signatures of past pathogen exposure could be identified by cataloging public T cell receptors. In addition to the first cohort of 666 subjects, a separate validation cohort of approximately 130 different subjects was used. To predict cytomegalovirus infection status, the study combined high-throughput TCR immunosequencing, statistical association of individual TCRs with disease status, and machine learning. Overall results and qualifications from the work: All 120 or so repertoires were used to score co-occurrence in the validation cohort in a later analysis, because that analysis had no HLA typing for the cohort. The authors suggested that the approach could potentially be generalized to other disease states and immunological phenotypes. In a later analysis, TCRs clustered in the first cohort were found to also tend to co-occur in the 120 validation repertoires, with about 93% of cluster scores above 0. A total of 150 or so TCR beta chains were listed by the study as associated with cytomegalovirus. The classifier was reported to diagnose cytomegalovirus status with high specificity and sensitivity in both the original and validation cohorts. In vitro tests confirmed that three of the cytomegalovirus-associated TCR beta chains recognize cytomegalovirus antigens. While some public TCRs were present in many individuals, most TCR sequences turned up only very rarely across donors.

Library creation used the immunoSEQ multiplex PCR assay. The paper's processing steps were these. A statistical classification framework was built for diagnosing cytomegalovirus status from the catalog of TCR beta chain sequences. Held by TCRdb, this immuneACCESS table contains in-frame sequences only and omits some clones. Under half of the omission traces to an unresolved V gene where checked; the cause of the rest is unknown. V and J calls and clone size are as listed in that table; D and trimming were resolved from the DNA. The sample records about 160,000 clones, 89% of which are singletons. Of the sample, 10% is held by the ten largest clones. Donors formed part of the validation cohort, which comprised about 130 subjects and was distinct from the first cohort of 550 to 850 subjects. A word on this clone: Its antigen remains unidentified. The sample holds no much larger clone one base away, and base qualities are not on file.

V trim: 5 bases; J trim: 7 bases; unmatched bases: 8. The germline V gene (reference sequence) yields SEHNR for CDR1 and FQNEAQ for CDR2. Counted from cysteine to phenylalanine, this CDR3 has 14 amino acids. Only CDR3 DNA remains: 42 bases, in frame from the first base. The sequence joins TRBV7-9 to TRBJ1-5, and TRBD1 aligns with 7 junction nucleotides. The sequencing sample was made of PBMCs. This TCR was recovered from a woman younger than 30 in good health and CMV-seropositive. The DNA sequence follows: TGTGCCAGCAGCGAAGACAGGGCGGACCAGCCCCAGCATTTT. It translates as CASSEDRADQPQHF.